This TCR beta chain came from a study of radiation and T cells in renal cell carcinoma. This table comes from immunoSEQ multiplex PCR, and its TCRdb copy is limited to in-frame clones, with some not included. Found here are about 170,000 clones, roughly nine tenths of them singletons; the top ten hold roughly 10%. Time point denoted: blood 4 weeks post-SBRT, at nephrectomy. Treatment denoted: 15 Gy SBRT to primary tumor, nephrectomy 4 weeks later. Nephrectomy followed 15 Gy stereotactic body radiation by 4 weeks. Study outcomes and limitations: Pretreatment tumor biopsies were lacking, so baseline clonotypes are unknown. Top tumor clonotypes rose in blood 2 weeks post-radiation, then contracted.

In the case of this clone: The antigen is unknown.

Germline-derived CDR1 and CDR2 are LNHDA and SQIVND (reference sequence). The CDR3 runs 12 residues. The ends were cut back, 9 bases at V and 0 bases at J, with 8 bases in the middle. The origin of this receptor is a woman aged 45 to 65 with renal cell carcinoma. The genes are TRBV19 and TRBJ1-1, with a weak D call TRBD1 (6 bases). The sequencing used blood, collected from a patient whose treatment included radiotherapy and nephrectomy. The CDR3 sequence is CASRTVNTEAFF. The CDR3 coding sequence is TGTGCCAGCCGGACAGTGAACACTGAAGCTTTCTTT.